What follows are 29 T cell receptor beta chains derived from one specimen sequenced in a study of CD8+ T cells in alopecia areata. As the sequencing template, cDNA was produced by extracting RNA and reverse transcribing it. Sequencing was performed with immunoSEQ multiplex PCR; in TCRdb, only in-frame clones are kept and a portion is missing. The repertoire has some 170,000 clones, roughly 60% of them found once; the top ten carry about a sixth. Treatment reported: oral pan-JAK inhibitor, 5-10 mg twice daily. This material consisted of CD4+ T cells sorted from blood, taken between weeks 55 and 65, from a patient treated with tofacitinib. Source of these receptors: a human donor with alopecia areata.

V gene TRBV18 combines with J gene TRBJ1-6; unclear D gene. V was trimmed by 4 bases and J by 10 bases, leaving 14 bases between them. The CDR3 has 14 amino acids. Germline V gene data show CDR1 as KGHSH and CDR2 as LQKENI. The CDR3 region is CASSLSAGESPLHF. Here the CDR3 DNA reads TGTGCCAGCTCACTCTCGGCCGGTGAGTCACCCCTCCACTTT.

The CDR3 bases are TGTGCCAGCAGTGAGTCGGACAGGAACAATGAGCAGTTCTTC. This sequence encodes CASSESDRNNEQFF. The chain joins TRBV6-4 to TRBJ2-1, with TRBD1 matching 7 bases. CDR1 and CDR2 from the germline V gene are MRHNA and SNTAGT. The CDR3 extends over 14 amino acids. Losses at the gene ends were 3 bases for V and 5 bases for J; bases not matched to a gene: 4.

This clone occurred a few times. The rearrangement joins TRBV7-9 to TRBJ2-7; the D is unclear. The CDR3 is made up of 12 amino acids. V was shortened by 3 bases and J by 5 bases, with 8 bases between the two germline ends. The V gene's germline CDR1 is SEHNR and CDR2 FQNEAQ (reference sequence). The CDR3 region is CASSFQENEQYF. The CDR3 nucleotides read TGTGCCAGCAGCTTCCAGGAAAACGAGCAGTACTTC.

This rearrangement joins TRBV2 to TRBJ2-6, with TRBD1 identical over 7 bases. Germline CDR1 SNHLY, CDR2 FYNNEI. The CDR3 runs 18 residues. Unmatched junction bases numbered 11, after V lost 6 bases and J lost 0 bases. The CDR3, as DNA: TGTGCCAGCAGGGTCCGGGACAGAGAAGTCTCTGGGGCCAACGTCCTGACTTTC. It is translated as CASRVRDREVSGANVLTF.

This clone appeared a few times. The rearrangement links TRBV5-1 to TRBJ1-6; possibly TRBD1 for D (6 bases). Deletions cut 0 bases from V and 9 bases from J, with 16 bases between. CDR3 size: 16 residues. CDR1 and CDR2 from the germline V gene are SGHRS and YFSETQ. CDR3 in DNA: TGCGCCAGCAGCTTGGAGTTTGGCAGGGGTTTTTCACCCCTCCACTTT. Translating gives CASSLEFGRGFSPLHF.

Comment on this clone: A much larger clone lies one base from this, so it may be a read error. The same CDR3 arises from other DNA sequences in this sample as well. The rearrangement links TRBV11-1 to TRBJ2-5; D is unresolved. CDR3 size: 11 residues. V lost 5 bases and J 5 bases, leaving 6 bases between the germline ends. Germline CDR1 and CDR2: SGHAT and FQDESV (reference sequence). CDR3 sequence reads: CASSQGETQYF. The CDR3 DNA follows: TGTGCCAGCAGCCAAGGGGAGACCCAGTACTTC.

This chain uses TRBV27 with TRBJ2-7, with a tentative D call TRBD1 (7 bases). Per germline, CDR1 MNHEY and CDR2 SMNVEV (reference sequence). V lost 8 bases to trimming and J lost 3 bases, with 14 bases between them. The CDR3 runs 13 residues. CDR3 DNA: TGTGCCAGCTTTTCCAGGGGGGACTACGAGCAGTACTTC. Protein: CASFSRGDYEQYF.

The chain employs TRBV7-9 and TRBJ2-1; tentative D call: TRBD2 (7 bases). Trimming removed 1 base at V and 2 bases at J, with 21 bases between. Germline CDR1 reads SEHNR; CDR2 reads FQNEAQ (reference sequence). This CDR3 is 19 amino acids long. The CDR3 sequence is CASSLDSVGGLSAYNEQFF. CDR3 nucleotide sequence: TGTGCCAGCAGCTTAGACTCCGTCGGGGGGCTCAGTGCCTACAATGAGCAGTTCTTC. The complete variable domain, with remaining parts taken from reference TRBV7-9 and TRBJ2-1, reads DTGVSQNPRHKITKRGQNVTFRCDPISEHNRLYWYRQTLGQGPEFLTYFQNEAQLEKSRLLSDRFSAERPKGSFSTLEIQRTEQGDSAMYLCASSLDSVGGLSAYNEQFFGPGTRLTVL.

The gene calls are TRBV30 and TRBJ1-2; D is ambiguous. Trimming pared 1 base from V and 4 bases from J, leaving 19 bases between. This CDR3 comprises 16 residues. From germline, CDR1 is GTSNPN and CDR2 SVGIG (reference sequence). The CDR3 here is CAWSAFPDRAIYGYTF. The CDR3 nucleotides are TGTGCCTGGAGTGCGTTTCCGGACCGGGCTATCTATGGCTACACCTTC.

This clone came up a few times. This chain uses TRBV19 with TRBJ1-2; D not certain. The CDR3 consists of 12 residues. V lost 5 bases, J lost 3 bases, and 7 bases lay in between. CDR1 is LNHDA, CDR2 SQIVND, per germline (reference sequence). The CDR3 DNA follows: TGTGCCAGTAGTGTCGGATACTATGGCTACACCTTC. Translating it yields CASSVGYYGYTF. Full variable domain (remainder filled in from reference TRBV19 and TRBJ1-2): DGGITQSPKYLFRKEGQNVTLSCEQNLNHDAMYWYRQDPGQGLRLIYYSQIVNDFQKGDIAEGYSVSREKKESFPLTVTSAQKNPTAFYLCASSVGYYGYTFGSGTRLTVV.

This clone turned up a few times. The chain carries TRBV4-1 and TRBJ1-5, with no clear D. CDR3 size: 15 residues. V was clipped by 0 bases and J by 3 bases, with 9 bases between them. Germline CDR1 is MGHRA and CDR2 is YSYEKL. CDR3 sequence reads: CASSQDITDNQPQHF. The CDR3, as DNA: TGCGCCAGCAGCCAAGATATTACAGACAATCAGCCCCAGCATTTT.

Only one count was recorded for this clone. This chain connects TRBV27 to TRBJ1-2; TRBD1 aligns across 7 bases. The germline gives CDR1 MNHEY, CDR2 SMNVEV (reference sequence). V dropped 5 bases and J dropped 0; count of bases not matched to a gene: 3. The CDR3 consists of 14 residues. For the CDR3, the DNA is TGTGCCAGCAGTCGACAGGGACCTAACTATGGCTACACCTTC. Protein: CASSRQGPNYGYTF.

The chain uses TRBV16 and TRBJ2-7, with 7 bases lining up with TRBD1. Germline V gene sequence: CDR1 KGHSY, CDR2 FQNENV. Unmatched junction bases numbered 5, after V lost 8 bases and J lost 1 base. CDR3 size: 13 residues. Here the CDR3 DNA reads TGTGCCAGCGGCCTGGACAGGTCCTACGAGCAGTACTTC. It codes for CASGLDRSYEQYF.

The V gene is TRBV30, the J gene TRBJ1-2; 7 bases are shared with TRBD1. The CDR3 is 14 residues long. Germline trimming cut 1 base from V and 2 bases from J; bases unmatched to any gene: 4. Looked up from germline, CDR1 is GTSNPN and CDR2 is SVGIG (reference sequence). The CDR3 sequence is CAWSALTGNYGYTF. As DNA, the CDR3 is TGTGCCTGGAGTGCCTTGACAGGGAACTATGGCTACACCTTC.

This clone was observed many times. V and J are TRBV7-9 and TRBJ2-3; 7 bases are shared with TRBD1. Germline V gene lookup returns CDR1 SEHNR and CDR2 FQNEAQ (reference sequence). The CDR3 sequence is 14 residues long. The trim removed 1 base at V and 10 bases at J, leaving 8 bases unmatched. The chain's CDR3 is CASSLVRAQGAQYF. CDR3 bases: TGTGCCAGCAGCTTAGTAAGAGCCCAGGGGGCGCAGTATTTT.

This clone was found a few times. The V and J genes are TRBV15 and TRBJ2-2; D is unresolved. The V gene's germline CDR1 is LNHNV and CDR2 YYDKDF (reference sequence). This CDR3 has 13 amino acids. V shed 4 bases and J shed 3 bases, with 6 bases lying between them. CDR3 nucleotide sequence: TGTGCCACCAGCACCCAGGACACCGGGGAGCTGTTTTTT. Its protein product is CATSTQDTGELFF.

This clone was counted only a few times. The J gene is TRBJ2-7, the V gene TRBV19, with TRBD1 identical over 9 bases. From germline, CDR1 is LNHDA and CDR2 SQIVND (reference sequence). There are 15 residues in the CDR3. The junction had 7 bases not matched to a gene; V was cut back by 6 bases and J by 1 base. CDR3: CASSPRDRASYEQYF. CDR3 bases: TGTGCCAGTAGCCCCCGGGACAGGGCTTCCTACGAGCAGTACTTC.

This clone was observed a few times. V usage is TRBV29-1 and J usage is TRBJ1-2; D remains unclear. CDR1 and CDR2 from the germline V gene are SQVTM and ANQGSEA. Trimming left V 5 bases short and J 0 bases short, with 25 bases between. The CDR3 has 18 residues. The DNA for the CDR3 is TGCAGCGTTCAAAGAGGGCCTAGGACCCATCCAGCTAACTATGGCTACACCTTC. This translates into CSVQRGPRTHPANYGYTF.

The rearrangement joins TRBV29-1 to TRBJ1-6, with a tentative D call TRBD1 (5 bases). The ends were cut back, 4 bases at V and 7 bases at J, with 8 bases in the middle. The CDR3 has 12 residues. CDR1 and CDR2 (germline): SQVTM, ANQGSEA. Here the CDR3 DNA reads TGCAGCGTTGGGGGCAGGAATTCACCCCTCCACTTT. It encodes CSVGGRNSPLHF.

Written as DNA, the CDR3 is TGTGCCTGGATGGGGAGGAATGGGAATCCCCTGAACACTGAAGCTTTCTTT. This sequence encodes CAWMGRNGNPLNTEAFF. This chain joins TRBV30 and TRBJ1-1; D is unresolved. Germline V gene data show CDR1 as GTSNPN and CDR2 as SVGIG (reference sequence). This CDR3 is built from 17 residues. V was cut by 4 bases and J by 0 bases, with 21 bases left in between.

The gene calls are TRBV5-1 and TRBJ2-4, with D tentatively TRBD2 (5 bases). With 4 bases removed from V and 7 bases from J, the gap between germline ends came to 9 bases. CDR3 length: 12 residues. Germline V gene data show CDR1 as SGHRS and CDR2 as YFSETQ. CDR3 sequence (DNA): TGCGCCAGCAGCCCCGAGGGTAACATTCAGTACTTC. It translates to CASSPEGNIQYF. The full variable domain, completed using reference TRBV5-1 and TRBJ2-4, is KAGVTQTPRYLIKTRGQQVTLSCSPISGHRSVSWYQQTPGQGLQFLFEYFSETQRNKGNFPGRFSGRQFSNSRSEMNVSTLELGDSALYLCASSPEGNIQYFGAGTRLSVL.

In its sample, this clone was seen a few times. The chain couples TRBV30 to TRBJ2-3; D possibly corresponds to TRBD2 (6 bases). CDR3 length: 14 residues. V shed 2 bases and J shed 4 bases, with 13 bases lying between them. Germline V gene lookup returns CDR1 GTSNPN and CDR2 SVGIG (reference sequence). The CDR3 DNA is TGTGCCTGGAGTACGGCGGGGCGAGCAGATACGCAGTATTTT. Amino acids: CAWSTAGRADTQYF. Supplemented by reference TRBV30 and TRBJ2-3, the full variable domain reads SQTIHQWPATLVQPVGSPLSLECTVEGTSNPNLYWYRQAAGRGLQLLFYSVGIGQISSEVPQNLSASRPQDRQFILSSKKLLLSDSGFYLCAWSTAGRADTQYFGPGTRLTVL.

The genes are TRBV7-3 and TRBJ2-1; D could derive from TRBD1 or TRBD2 (6 bases each). CDR1 is SGHTA and CDR2 is FQGTGA in the germline V gene. V lost 3 bases and J 8 bases, leaving 11 bases between the germline ends. The CDR3 runs to 13 residues. Here the CDR3 DNA reads TGTGCCAGCAGCTTCAGGGGCGGGGATGAGCAGTTCTTC. Its translation: CASSFRGGDEQFF.

The CDR3 spells CASSQGTLDSYGYTF. CDR3 nucleotides: TGTGCCAGCAGTCAGGGGACACTCGATTCCTATGGCTACACCTTC. The J gene is TRBJ1-2, the V gene TRBV7-8; D is possibly TRBD1 (6 bases). The germline V gene has CDR1 SGHVS and CDR2 FQNEAQ. V was pared by 6 bases and J by 4 bases, with 18 bases between. The CDR3 covers 15 residues.

This rearrangement joins TRBV30 to TRBJ2-7; TRBD1 agrees at 7 bases. Germline loops: CDR1 GTSNPN, CDR2 SVGIG (reference sequence). V shed 5 bases, J shed 3 bases, and the junction held 4 bases outside the gene matches. The CDR3 has 12 amino acids. The CDR3 region has the DNA TGTGCCTGGGGGGGACAGTACTACGAGCAGTACTTC. Translated: CAWGGQYYEQYF.

The V gene is TRBV27, the J gene TRBJ2-3, with TRBD1 matching over 9 bases. The germline V gene has CDR1 MNHEY and CDR2 SMNVEV (reference sequence). V lost 2 bases and J lost 4; bases outside the gene matches: 7. This CDR3 has 16 residues. The CDR3 nucleotides read TGTGCCAGCAGTTTAATCGGGACAGGGTTCCCAGATACGCAGTATTTT. Translating it yields CASSLIGTGFPDTQYF.

Comments on this clone: A junction end diverges from the germline sequence, so it may reflect a read error. This chain connects TRBV11-2 to TRBJ2-3; 8 bases are shared with TRBD1. Per the germline V gene, CDR1 is SGHAT and CDR2 is FQNNGV. This CDR3 region has 16 residues. The CDR3, as DNA: TGTGCCAGCAGCTCAGGAAGGACAGGGAGCAAAGATACGCAGTATTTT. The encoded protein is CASSSGRTGSKDTQYF. Based on the CDR3 plus reference TRBV11-2 and TRBJ2-3, the full variable domain is EAGVAQSPRYKIIEKRQSVAFWCNPISGHATLYWYQQILGQGPKLLIQFQNNGVVDDSQLPKDRFSAERLKGVDSTLKIQPAKLEDSAVYLCASSSGRTGSKDTQYFGPGTRLTVL.

The table lists this clone with a few counts. The genes are TRBV2 and TRBJ1-6; D is possibly TRBD1 (5 bases). There are 15 residues in the CDR3. V shed 3 bases and J shed 7 bases, with 13 bases lying between them. CDR1 and CDR2 (germline): SNHLY, FYNNEI. CDR3 loop: CASSDPEGNNSPLHF. As DNA, the CDR3 is TGTGCCAGCAGTGACCCGGAGGGGAACAATTCACCCCTCCACTTT. Variable domain in full (rest from reference TRBV2 and TRBJ1-6): EPEVTQTPSHQVTQMGQEVILRCVPISNHLYFYWYRQILGQKVEFLVSFYNNEISEKSEIFDDQFSVERPDGSNFTLKIRSTKLEDSAMYFCASSDPEGNNSPLHFGNGTRLTVT.

This chain uses TRBV18 with TRBJ2-7, with unresolved D. Germline V gene sequence: CDR1 KGHSH, CDR2 LQKENI. The CDR3 extends over 15 amino acids. Trimming stripped 0 bases from V and 5 bases from J, with 14 bases between. For the CDR3, the DNA is TGTGCCAGCTCACCACCGTCCAGGCAAAAGGACGAGCAGTACTTC. It yields the protein CASSPPSRQKDEQYF. Filled out from reference TRBV18 and TRBJ2-7, the complete variable domain reads NAGVMQNPRHLVRRRGQEARLRCSPMKGHSHVYWYRQLPEEGLKFMVYLQKENIIDESGMPKERFSAEFPKEGPSILRIQQVVRGDSAAYFCASSPPSRQKDEQYFGPGTRLTVT.